This TCR beta chain was sequenced for a study of CD8 T cells in ankylosing spondylitis (dated by TCRdb to about 2017). Broadly, across the study: T cell receptor beta repertoires were profiled in healthy donors and ankylosing spondylitis patients so that disease-linked TCR variants could be found. The whole study cohort included over a hundred healthy donors and 25 or so ankylosing spondylitis patients. Samples of peripheral blood were taken, and for ankylosing spondylitis patients, synovial fluid was collected as well. What the research found in general, with its limitations: Some motif variants were previously reported in synovial fluid and blood of reactive arthritis patients, suggesting common disease-initiation mechanisms. Blood from ankylosing spondylitis patients appeared to be characterized by a TCR beta motif composed of eight or nine highly homologous amino acid variants. In peripheral blood, the disease-linked clones were found at relatively low frequencies and had a CD8+ phenotype. The disease-linked clones were reported to be significantly enriched in matched synovial fluid samples from ankylosing spondylitis patients.

The junction shows trimming of 5 bases on V and 3 bases on J, and the gene matches do not reach 4 bases of it. Reading from cysteine to phenylalanine, the CDR3 counts 13 amino acids. The sequence is cut down to CDR3 DNA, 39 bases in frame from base 1. For CDR1 and CDR2, the germline V gene (reference sequence) lists SEHNR and FQNEAQ. The instrument given in TCRdb is Illumina HiSeq 2500. TCR beta libraries were prepared by quantitative 5'-RACE with molecular barcodes. The authors' analysis ran thus. A new computational method based on a probabilistic model of VDJ rearrangement was used to identify disease-linked TCR variants. Starting from the raw public reads, TCRdb applied fastp trimming at Q25, assembled clones with MiXCR and retained in-frame beta chains. Rows with a matching CDR3 protein are joined into one entry that keeps the most common DNA and genes. These V and J calls are TCRdb output, not the study's own analysis. Present in this sample are 250,000 or so distinct CDR3 sequences, more than 15% of which were seen just once. Less than 35% of the sample goes to the ten largest clones.

Concerning this clonotype itself: Which antigen it targets is not known. No base quality information exists; no much larger clone differs at one position.

The clonotype was recovered from a male donor with ankylosing spondylitis or in good health (not recorded which). The sequencing sample was made of blood, either unsorted or a sorted T cell fraction (not recorded which). The sequence joins TRBV7-9 to TRBJ2-7; TRBD2 aligns with 7 central bases. The DNA is as follows: TGTGCCAGCAGCGACCGGACTAGCTACGAGCAGTACTTC. It encodes CASSDRTSYEQYF.